Below, one T cell receptor beta chain is given with its context. The data belong to a study of OX40 agonist ivuxolimab in advanced cancers. CDR1 is SGHDT and CDR2 is YYEEEE in the germline V gene. This CDR3 is 14 amino acids long. Profiling relied on immunoSEQ multiplex PCR, and the TCRdb table lists in-frame clones only, not all of them. The sample includes under 80,000 clones, around 89% of them seen just once. The J gene is TRBJ2-5, the V gene TRBV5-6, with TRBD1 identical over 8 bases. TRBJ2-7 explains the end of the DNA better; the J call may be wrong. Sample: CD4+ or CD8+ T cells sorted from blood, taken in a trial of the OX40 agonist ivuxolimab. This TCR derives from an adult with an advanced solid tumor such as melanoma, head and neck, liver or kidney cancer. The CDR3, as DNA: TGTGCCAGCAGCATCGGACAGGGAGCCTACGAGCAGTACTTC. Encoded protein: CASSIGQGAYEQYF.